This is a list of T cell receptor beta chains from one sample in a study of radiotherapy plus CTLA-4 blockade in lung cancer. Clones were sequenced by immunoSEQ multiplex PCR, and TCRdb holds only the in-frame ones, with some missing. The sample carries about 43,000 clones, roughly 67% recorded once. Here the sequenced sample was peripheral blood, taken from a patient treated with radiotherapy plus ipilimumab. Receptors were obtained from a human donor with non-small cell lung cancer who had a partial response to radiotherapy plus ipilimumab. CDR3s include the opening cysteine and the closing phenylalanine or tryptophan.

CAWSPGTGIFGGYTF TRBJ1-2 TRBV30
CASSLLISHNEQFF TRBJ2-1 TRBV5-6
CASSPDRGIGELFF TRBJ2-2 TRBV5-1
CASRDQGMGTEAFF TRBJ1-1 TRBV5-1
CASRGTGEGLFF TRBJ1-4 TRBV6-6
CASSESRSGWDPKQFF TRBJ2-1 TRBV10-2
CASSPNRRSEQFF TRBJ2-1 TRBV18
CASSVVGGNTDTQYF TRBJ2-3 TRBV9
CASRPGRGQGADEQYF TRBJ2-7 TRBV7-9
CASSVASRDTEAFF TRBJ1-1 TRBV9
CASSQIQAQHF TRBJ1-5 TRBV6-6
CAITPRGSSYNEQFF TRBJ2-1 TRBV10-3
CASSSPLKPGGTNYGYTF TRBJ1-2 TRBV5-4
CASSSPGSRTEAFF TRBJ1-1 TRBV6-5
CASSFQGTSGETQYF TRBJ2-5 TRBV19
CASSPRLAREETQYF TRBJ2-5 TRBV9
CASSGGQGERLYGYTF TRBJ1-2 TRBV19
CASSPGQGKSYYGYTF TRBJ1-2 TRBV18
CAVKNRIENTEAFF TRBJ1-1 TRBV10-3
CATSSGTGTLNSPLHF TRBJ1-6 TRBV15
CASSVGNGAYGQYF TRBJ2-7 TRBV9
CAITWGRENEQYF TRBJ2-7 TRBV10-3
CASSPEVPRDKQYF TRBJ2-7 TRBV18
CASSSTGGNTEAFF TRBJ1-1 TRBV4-1
CASSGGLAGNKYF TRBJ2-3 TRBV6-5
CASSWGSGEQFF TRBJ2-1 TRBV5-6
CSVKGQGAPDTEAFF TRBJ1-1 TRBV29-1
CASSEGTVAYTF TRBJ1-2 TRBV2
CASSTGGSSDTQYF TRBJ2-3 TRBV7-2
CASSKGWSGYTF TRBJ1-2 TRBV7-2
CASSVGGSEGNEQFF TRBJ2-1 TRBV9
CASNRRAGTYEQYF TRBJ2-7 TRBV5-4
CASSLQGANYGYTF TRBJ1-2 TRBV27
CAWSSQTSAIYEQYF TRBJ2-7 TRBV30
CASSISSGGNNEQFF TRBJ2-1 TRBV19
CASTPAGGANVLTF TRBJ2-6 TRBV6-6
CASSPDPGWGYTF TRBJ1-2 TRBV5-6
CASSPTELTGGAKAEQFF TRBJ2-1 TRBV18
CASSSGTSGGAFGETQYF TRBJ2-5 TRBV7-2
CASSPQGGGSATNEKLFF TRBJ1-4 TRBV18
CASSLNRGPYEQYF TRBJ2-7 TRBV7-2
CASSQPPPPGNKAGGGRFF TRBJ2-1 TRBV7-9
CASSLLRGEAFF TRBJ1-1 TRBV2
CASTRDRATSRYGYTF TRBJ1-2 TRBV19
CASTPLAGGQNTGELFF TRBJ2-2 TRBV7-8
CASSDWASEVGEQYF TRBJ2-7 TRBV6-1